This is a list of T cell receptor beta chains from one sample in a study of T cells expressing NK-cell markers. For each CDR3 protein, TCRdb gives one entry from its re-call of the 5' RACE reads, without DNA. This table lists roughly 390,000 distinct CDR3 sequences. Material for sequencing was blood T cells: a sorted CD56 or NKG2C T cell subset, CD4+ or CD8+ T cells, or bulk PBMC T cells (not recorded which). Receptors originate from a woman in her fifties or sixties in good health. CDR3s include the opening cysteine and the closing phenylalanine or tryptophan. The order of the fields is V gene, J gene, CDR3 protein.

>TRBV5-1|TRBJ2-1
CASGRRGLENEQFF
>TRBV7-8|TRBJ2-1
CASSPIGLAWQFF
>TRBV14|TRBJ2-1
CASSQGVRVKDEQFF
>TRBV11-3|TRBJ2-1
CASSGEVYRSNEQFF
>TRBV10-3|TRBJ2-7
CAISEPSSGTSYEQYF
>TRBV12-3/TRBV12-4|TRBJ2-7
CASSPDSPGTTNF
>TRBV3-1|TRBJ2-2
CASSRKGELFF
>TRBV20-1|TRBJ2-4
CSARDLRWGDIQYF
>TRBV13|TRBJ2-3
CASNLPGQGVADTQYF
>TRBV6-1|TRBJ1-5
CASSEFPSQPQHF
>TRBV5-5|TRBJ1-2
CASSLLLEGGVYGYTF
>TRBV6-6|TRBJ2-3
CASGGTRDTQYF
>TRBV3-1|TRBJ2-1
CASSQETGRDEQFF
>TRBV12-3/TRBV12-4|TRBJ2-7
CASSLLAGGGEQYF
>TRBV20-1|TRBJ2-3
CSARDHGGRGGGHTDTQYF
>TRBV7-6|TRBJ2-2
CASSPRRGLVPSTGELFF
>TRBV5-1|TRBJ2-1
CASSITGTGVAQQFF
>TRBV5-1|TRBJ2-6
CASSTGQLGPGANVLTF
>TRBV12-3/TRBV12-4|TRBJ1-5
CASSFLFRPQHF
>TRBV6-5|TRBJ2-1
CASSYGQGGNEQFF
>TRBV5-1|TRBJ2-1
CASSAKGALPDNEQFF
>TRBV5-1|TRBJ2-3
CASSLTDLGTDTQYF
>TRBV20-1|TRBJ2-2
CSARPIDRQNTGELFF
>TRBV6-5|TRBJ1-2
CASSYMGGYTF